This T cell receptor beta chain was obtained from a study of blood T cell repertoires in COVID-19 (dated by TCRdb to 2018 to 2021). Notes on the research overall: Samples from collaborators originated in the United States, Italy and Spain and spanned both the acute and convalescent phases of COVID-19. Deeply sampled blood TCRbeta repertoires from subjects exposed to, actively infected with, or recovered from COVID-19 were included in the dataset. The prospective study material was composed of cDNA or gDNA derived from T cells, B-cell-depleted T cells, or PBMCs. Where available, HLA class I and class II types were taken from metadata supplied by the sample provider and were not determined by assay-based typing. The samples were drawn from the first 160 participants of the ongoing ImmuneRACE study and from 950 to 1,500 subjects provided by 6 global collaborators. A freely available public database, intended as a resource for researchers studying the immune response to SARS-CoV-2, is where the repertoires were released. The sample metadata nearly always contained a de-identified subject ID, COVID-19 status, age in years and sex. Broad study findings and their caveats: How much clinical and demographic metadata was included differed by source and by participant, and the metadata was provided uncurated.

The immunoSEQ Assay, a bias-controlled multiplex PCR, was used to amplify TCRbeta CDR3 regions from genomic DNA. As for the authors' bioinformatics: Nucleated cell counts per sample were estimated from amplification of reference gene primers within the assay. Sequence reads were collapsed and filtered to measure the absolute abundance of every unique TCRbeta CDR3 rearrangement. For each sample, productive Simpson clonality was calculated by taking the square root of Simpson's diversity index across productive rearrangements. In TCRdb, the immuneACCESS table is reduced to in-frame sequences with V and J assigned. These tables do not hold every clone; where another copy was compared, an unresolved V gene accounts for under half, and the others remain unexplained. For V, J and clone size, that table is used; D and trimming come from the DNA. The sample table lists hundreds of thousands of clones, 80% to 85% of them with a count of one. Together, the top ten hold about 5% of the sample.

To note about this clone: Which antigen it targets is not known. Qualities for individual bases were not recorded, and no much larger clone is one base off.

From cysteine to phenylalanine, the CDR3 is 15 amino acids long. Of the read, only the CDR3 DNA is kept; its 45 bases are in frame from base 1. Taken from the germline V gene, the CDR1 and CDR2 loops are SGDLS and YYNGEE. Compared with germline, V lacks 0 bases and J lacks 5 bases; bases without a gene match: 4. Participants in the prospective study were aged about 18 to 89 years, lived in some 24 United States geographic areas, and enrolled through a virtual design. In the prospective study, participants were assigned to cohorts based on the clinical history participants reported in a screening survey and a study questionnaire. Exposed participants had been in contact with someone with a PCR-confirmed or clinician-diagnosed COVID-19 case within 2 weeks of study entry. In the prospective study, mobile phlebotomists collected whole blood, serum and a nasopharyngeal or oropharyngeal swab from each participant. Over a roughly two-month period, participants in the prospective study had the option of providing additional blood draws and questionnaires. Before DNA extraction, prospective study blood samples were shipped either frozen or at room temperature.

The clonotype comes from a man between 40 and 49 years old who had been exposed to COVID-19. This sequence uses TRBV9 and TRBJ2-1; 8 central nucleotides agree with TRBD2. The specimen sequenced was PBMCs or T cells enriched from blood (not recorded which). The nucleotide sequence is TGTGCCAGCAGCGTAGGTAGCGGGACGGACAATGAGCAGTTCTTC. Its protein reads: CASSVGSGTDNEQFF.